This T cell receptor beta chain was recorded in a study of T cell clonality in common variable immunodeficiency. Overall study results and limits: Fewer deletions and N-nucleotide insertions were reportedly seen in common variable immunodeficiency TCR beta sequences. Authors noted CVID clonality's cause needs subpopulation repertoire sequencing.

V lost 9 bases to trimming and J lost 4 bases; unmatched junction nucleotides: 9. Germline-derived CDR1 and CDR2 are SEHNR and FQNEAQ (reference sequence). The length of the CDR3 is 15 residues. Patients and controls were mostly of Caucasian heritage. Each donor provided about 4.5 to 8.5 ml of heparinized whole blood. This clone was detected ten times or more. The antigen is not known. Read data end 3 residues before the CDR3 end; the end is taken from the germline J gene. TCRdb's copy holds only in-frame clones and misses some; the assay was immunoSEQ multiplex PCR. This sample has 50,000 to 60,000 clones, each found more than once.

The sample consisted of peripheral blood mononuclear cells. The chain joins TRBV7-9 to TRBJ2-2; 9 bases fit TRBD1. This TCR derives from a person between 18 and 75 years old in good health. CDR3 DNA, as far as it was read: TGTGCCAGTGTACCGGGACAGGGAGTCACCGGGGAG. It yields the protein CASVPGQGVTGE. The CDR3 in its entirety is CASVPGQGVTGELFF.